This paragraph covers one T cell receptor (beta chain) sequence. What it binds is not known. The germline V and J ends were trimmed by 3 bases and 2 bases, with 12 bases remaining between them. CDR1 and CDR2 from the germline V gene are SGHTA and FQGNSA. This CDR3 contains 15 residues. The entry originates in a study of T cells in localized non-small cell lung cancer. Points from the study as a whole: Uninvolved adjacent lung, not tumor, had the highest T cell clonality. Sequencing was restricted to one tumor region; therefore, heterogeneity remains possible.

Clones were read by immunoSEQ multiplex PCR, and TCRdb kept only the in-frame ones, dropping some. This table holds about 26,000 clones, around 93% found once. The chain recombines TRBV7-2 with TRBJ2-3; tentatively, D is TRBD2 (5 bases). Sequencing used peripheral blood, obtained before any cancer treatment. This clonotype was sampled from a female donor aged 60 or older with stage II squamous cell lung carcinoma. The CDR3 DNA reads TGTGCCAGCAGCTTCGAACCGGGGAACACAGATACGCAGTATTTT. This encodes CASSFEPGNTDTQYF.